This TCR beta chain was obtained from a study of blood T cell repertoires in COVID-19. Overall study: Some COVID-19 samples were acute and others convalescent; all came from the United States, Italy and Spain.

The data were produced by immunoSEQ multiplex PCR, yet TCRdb's version contains in-frame clones alone and is incomplete. In the table there are fewer than 350,000 clones, about 88% of which are singletons. Adults between about 18 and 95 years of age took part from about two dozen US areas. The sample was PBMCs or T cells enriched from blood (not recorded which). The receptor was isolated from a middle-aged woman who had recovered from COVID-19.

The CDR3 loop is CASSLESDLNTEAFF. As DNA, the CDR3 is TGTGCCAGCAGCTTAGAATCGGACTTGAACACTGAAGCTTTCTTT. This chain connects TRBV11-3 to TRBJ1-1; D uncertain. CDR3 size: 15 residues. Trimming left V 0 bases short and J 0 bases short, with 8 bases between. In germline, CDR1 is SGHNT, CDR2 YENEEA.